This T cell receptor (beta chain) is drawn from a study of blood T cell repertoires in COVID-19. Study background: COVID-19 samples, acute and convalescent, were from the United States, Italy and Spain. PBMCs, B-cell-depleted T cells, or T cells provided the cDNA or gDNA that made up the material.

Enrolled through a virtual design, the participants were between 18 and 89 years of age and came from about two dozen US areas. As processed by the authors: Amplifying reference gene primers gave estimates of nucleated cell counts. Profiling relied on immunoSEQ multiplex PCR, and the TCRdb table lists in-frame clones only, not all of them. Clone size and the V and J calls come from that table; the DNA yielded D and trimming. This table holds about 270,000 clones, around 86% found once. Germline assignment: CDR1 LNHDA and CDR2 SQIVND (reference sequence). The CDR3 extends over 15 amino acids. The V and J ends lost 3 bases and 6 bases, in that order; junction bases with no gene match: 7.

This sequence originates from a man aged 18 to 29 who had recovered from COVID-19. This chain connects TRBV19 to TRBJ1-5; 8 nucleotides align to TRBD1. Sequencing used PBMCs or T cells enriched from blood (not recorded which). The CDR3 nucleotides are TGTGCCAGTAGTATTGAGGGCAGGGGGCGTCAGCCCCAGCATTTT. It translates to CASSIEGRGRQPQHF.